Reported below is one TCR beta chain. As originally analysed: Reference gene primer amplification gave nucleated cell count estimates. Sequencing used immunoSEQ multiplex PCR; TCRdb keeps in-frame clones, though not all of them. V, J and clone size derive from that table, while D and trimming were established from the DNA sequence. The sample carries 300,000 to 400,000 clones, more than 75% recorded once. Trimming took off 2 bases at V and 4 bases at J, with 8 bases between the two ends. Germline CDR1 and CDR2: WSHSY and SAAADI. There are 13 residues in the CDR3. The data stem from a study of blood T cell repertoires in COVID-19.

The material sequenced was PBMCs or T cells enriched from blood (not recorded which). This receptor was identified in a man aged 55-75 years who had recovered from COVID-19. V usage is TRBV10-2 and J usage is TRBJ1-1; D unresolved. The CDR3: CASSETGGTEAFF. As DNA, the CDR3 is TGCGCCAGCAGTGAGACGGGTGGCACTGAAGCTTTCTTT.